This T cell receptor beta chain comes out of a study of blood T cell repertoires in COVID-19. Study overall: Sources were T cells, B-cell-depleted T cells, or PBMCs; the material itself was cDNA or gDNA.

In the study's own analysis: Reference gene primers were amplified, and this amplification served to estimate nucleated cell counts. Here immunoSEQ multiplex PCR was the method, and the copy in TCRdb shows in-frame clones only, minus some. The V and J calls and clone size are taken from that table; D and trimming were inferred from the DNA. The sample yields roughly 220,000 clones, about nine tenths seen once. There are 13 residues in the CDR3. V dropped 4 bases and J dropped 5 bases, with 11 bases sitting between them. CDR1 is LGHDT, CDR2 YNNKEL, per germline (reference sequence). Everyone who took part was about 18 to 90 years old, and they came from 24 US areas. Clinical history reported by participants formed the basis on which cohorts were assigned.

This receptor was taken from a woman aged 40 to 50 with acute COVID-19. The chain carries TRBV3-1 (or the pseudogene TRBV3-2) and TRBJ1-2; unclear D gene. The specimen was PBMCs or T cells enriched from blood (not recorded which). The CDR3: CASSPRTGYGYTF. In DNA form, the CDR3 reads TGTGCCAGCAGCCCACGGACGGGATATGGCTACACCTTC.